This T cell receptor (beta chain) was retrieved from a study of cytomegalovirus exposure and HLA in healthy donors. Study results and caveats: About 87% or about 30% of the time was how often most TCR beta V segments were productive, according to an earlier analysis.

On this clone: Antigen specificity is unknown.

13 Jbeta primers and 60 Vbeta primers were used for the PCR. Using immunoSEQ multiplex PCR, the repertoire was profiled, and TCRdb retains in-frame clones only, with some absent. The sample records 120,000 to 150,000 clones, roughly 80% being singletons. The CDR3 is 15 residues long. Germline V CDR1 and CDR2: SGDLS, YYNGEE. V dropped 4 bases and J dropped 2; count of bases not matched to a gene: 4. This chain connects TRBV9 to TRBJ2-5; 11 bases match TRBD2. This receptor was identified in a woman aged 40-49 years in good health and CMV-seropositive. The sample consisted of PBMCs. CDR3 sequence: CASSLTSGDQETQYF. CDR3 DNA sequence: TGTGCCAGCAGCCTGACTAGCGGGGATCAAGAGACCCAGTACTTC.